This T cell receptor beta chain derives from a study of cytomegalovirus exposure and HLA in healthy donors. This clone was recorded once. Its antigen is undetermined. It was with 60 Vbeta and 13 Jbeta primers that the PCR ran. The table came from immunoSEQ multiplex PCR; TCRdb's copy has only in-frame clones and leaves some out. The sample comprises roughly 100,000 clones, over 65% of which are singletons, and around 8.2% rests with the top ten. The V segment lost 5 bases and the J segment 0 bases; nucleotides outside the gene matches: 6. The germline gives CDR1 SEHNR, CDR2 FQNEAQ (reference sequence). The CDR3 length is 17 residues. Notes on the study in general: High sensitivity and specificity were reportedly achieved when the classifier diagnosed cytomegalovirus status.

All the people who gave samples were healthy bone marrow donors. This clonotype was obtained from a man aged 35 to 55 in good health and CMV-seropositive. Sequenced: PBMCs. The rearrangement uses TRBV7-9 and TRBJ2-7; 14 nucleotides line up with TRBD2. CDR3 residues: CASSGGLAGDHSYEQYF. CDR3 in DNA: TGTGCCAGCAGCGGGGGACTAGCGGGAGACCACTCCTACGAGCAGTACTTC.